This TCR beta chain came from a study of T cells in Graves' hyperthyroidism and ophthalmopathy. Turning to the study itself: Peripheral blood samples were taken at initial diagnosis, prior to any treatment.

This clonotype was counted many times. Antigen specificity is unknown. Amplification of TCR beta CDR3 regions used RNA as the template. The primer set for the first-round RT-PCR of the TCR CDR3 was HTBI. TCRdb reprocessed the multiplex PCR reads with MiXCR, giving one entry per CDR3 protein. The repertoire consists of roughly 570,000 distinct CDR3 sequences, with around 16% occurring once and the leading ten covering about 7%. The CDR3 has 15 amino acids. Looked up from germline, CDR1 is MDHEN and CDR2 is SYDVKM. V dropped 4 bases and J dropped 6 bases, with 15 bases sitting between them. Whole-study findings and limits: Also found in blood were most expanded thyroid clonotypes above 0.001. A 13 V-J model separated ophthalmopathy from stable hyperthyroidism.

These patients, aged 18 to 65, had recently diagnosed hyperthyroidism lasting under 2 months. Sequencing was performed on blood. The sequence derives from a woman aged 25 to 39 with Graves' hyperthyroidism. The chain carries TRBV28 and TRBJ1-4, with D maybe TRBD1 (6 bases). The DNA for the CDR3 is TGTGCCAGCAGTTCTCGACAGGCGCCGGATGAAAAACTGTTTTTT. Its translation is CASSSRQAPDEKLFF. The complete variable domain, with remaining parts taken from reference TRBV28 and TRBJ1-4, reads DVKVTQSSRYLVKRTGEKVFLECVQDMDHENMFWYRQDPGLGLRLIYFSYDVKMKEKGDIPEGYSVSREKKERFSLILESASTNQTSMYLCASSSRQAPDEKLFFGSGTQLSVL.